The 6 T cell receptor beta chains listed next were all sequenced from one sample in a study of identical twins (dated by TCRdb to about 2016). Library construction relied on 5' RACE. Sequenced using an Illumina HiSeq 2000. Through fastp at Q25 and MiXCR, TCRdb rebuilt clones from the public reads, retaining in-frame beta chains. Duplicate CDR3 protein sequences are folded into a single record with the most common DNA and genes. A total of some 660,000 distinct CDR3 sequences appear in this sample, under 9% of them only once. The ten largest clones represent 0.98% of the sample. The sample also formed part of further work on yellow fever vaccine responses in identical twins.

Specimen: PBMCs. These receptors were collected from a woman under 30 in good health.

This clonotype was observed a single time. The J gene is TRBJ2-5, the V gene TRBV12-3 or TRBV12-4; D ambiguous. This CDR3 is 15 amino acids long. Trimming stripped 1 base from V and 3 bases from J, with 12 bases between. DNA of the CDR3: TGTGCCAGCAGTTTAGGGTGGCAAAATGAAGAGACCCAGTACTTC. This codes for CASSLGWQNEETQYF.

This clonotype occurred a few times. The genes are TRBV15 and TRBJ2-5, with 7 nucleotides matching TRBD1. CDR1 is LNHNV and CDR2 is YYDKDF in the germline V gene (reference sequence). CDR3 size: 13 residues. The V gene end was trimmed by 5 bases and the J gene end by 5 bases; junction bases not matched to a gene: 5. The CDR3 coding sequence is TGTGCCACCAGCGGCGACAGGGTCGAGACCCAGTACTTC. Amino acid sequence: CATSGDRVETQYF.

In this sample, this clonotype turned up many times. The chain combines TRBV3-1 with TRBJ1-5; D is unresolved. Between the trimmed V and J ends, which lost 1 base and 6 bases, there was a span of 13 bases. The CDR3 totals 15 residues. In germline, CDR1 is LGHDT, CDR2 YNNKEL (reference sequence). The CDR3 sequence is CASSQGIGSGQPQHF. The CDR3 bases are TGTGCCAGCAGCCAAGGTATAGGGTCAGGTCAGCCCCAGCATTTT.

The CDR3 region is CASRPLSGTQTLGDQPQHF. CDR3 bases: TGTGCCAGCAGGCCATTATCCGGGACCCAGACCCTCGGCGATCAGCCCCAGCATTTT. This chain connects TRBV6-1 to TRBJ1-5, with D perhaps matching TRBD1 (5 bases). CDR1 is MNHNS and CDR2 is SASEGT in the germline V gene. The ends were cut back, 6 bases at V and 5 bases at J, with 29 bases in the middle. The CDR3 totals 19 residues.

This clonotype was seen a few times. CDR3: CASSGGPPISYEQYF. CDR3 DNA: TGCGCCAGCAGTGGAGGGCCACCCATCTCCTACGAGCAGTACTTC. V gene TRBV5-1 combines with J gene TRBJ2-7; weak D call: TRBD2 (6 bases). From germline, CDR1 is SGHRS and CDR2 YFSETQ. V lost 5 bases, J lost 0 bases, and 15 bases lay in between. The CDR3 totals 15 residues.

This clonotype was observed at least ten times. The gene calls are TRBV12-3 or TRBV12-4 and TRBJ2-1; the D gene could be TRBD1 or TRBD2 (5 bases each). Trimming cost V 6 bases and J 13 bases, with 19 bases left between them. CDR3 length: 13 amino acids. CDR3 nucleotides: TGTGCCAGCAGGCCCCAACTGAGGGACGTTCAGTTCTTC. Protein: CASRPQLRDVQFF.